The clone carrying this TCR beta chain was counted at least ten times. Its antigen is currently unknown. These data belong to a study of early T cells in non-severe SARS-CoV-2 infection. Background on the study: RNA in bulk from unsorted whole blood was sequenced, and chains were unpaired.

CDR1 is LNHDA and CDR2 is SQIVND in the germline V gene (reference sequence). This CDR3 has 13 amino acids. Trimming left V 5 bases short and J 5 bases short, with 11 bases between. Notes on the study in general: Matching results from VDJdb favored anti-spike CD8 responses, leaving private and CD4 specificities undetected.

Molecules of cDNA were individually given unique molecular identifiers that were attached to them. TCRdb processed the 5' RACE reads anew with MiXCR; each CDR3 protein has one entry. The repertoire has tens of thousands of distinct CDR3 sequences, about 6.5% of them found once; the top ten carry less than 8%. Sequenced material: whole blood. V usage is TRBV19 and J usage is TRBJ2-3, with D uncertain. This clonotype was obtained from an adult who was a healthcare worker with PCR-confirmed SARS-CoV-2 infection or an uninfected control (not recorded which). The CDR3 region is CASSLWTGDTQYF. Written as DNA, the CDR3 is TGTGCCAGTAGTCTCTGGACGGGAGATACGCAGTATTTT.